The 17 T cell receptor beta chains below all came from one sample that was sequenced in a study of blood T cell repertoires in COVID-19. The assay was immunoSEQ multiplex PCR, and TCRdb's table has in-frame clones only and misses some. The top ten hold approximately 2.6% of the sample, which has around 290,000 clones, around nine tenths seen once. Material: PBMCs or T cells enriched from blood (not recorded which). These receptors originate from a woman aged 18-29 years who had recovered from COVID-19.

The chain joins TRBV29-1 to TRBJ2-7, with unresolved D. The CDR3 has 12 residues. V was clipped by 4 bases and J by 2 bases, with 9 bases between them. Germline V gene lookup returns CDR1 SQVTM and CDR2 ANQGSEA. CDR3 region: CSVGGLPYEQYF. For the CDR3, the DNA is TGCAGCGTTGGCGGCCTACCCTACGAGCAGTACTTC.

This sequence joins TRBV4-1 and TRBJ1-4; unclear D gene. V lost 2 bases, J lost 4 bases, and 11 bases lay in between. Germline V gene data show CDR1 as MGHRA and CDR2 as YSYEKL. The CDR3 runs 15 residues. The CDR3 nucleotides read TGCGCCAGCAGCCAAAGCGGACGTTATAATGAAAAACTGTTTTTT. It yields the protein CASSQSGRYNEKLFF.

J is TRBJ1-5 and V is TRBV10-2, with D possibly TRBD1 on 6 matching bases. CDR3 length: 15 amino acids. Germline V lookup: CDR1 WSHSY, CDR2 SAAADI. Trimming removed 2 bases at V and 2 bases at J, with 10 bases between. CDR3 nucleotide sequence: TGCGCCAGCAGTGAGATAGGGGGTGGCAATCAGCCCCAGCATTTT. It specifies CASSEIGGGNQPQHF.

This chain uses TRBV19 with TRBJ2-7; 9 nucleotides match TRBD1. Germline lookup yields CDR1 LNHDA and CDR2 SQIVND (reference sequence). V shed 5 bases and J 4 bases; nucleotides not matched to a gene: 9. The CDR3 totals 15 residues. CDR3 in DNA: TGTGCCAGTAGTCCGCGGTCGGACAGGGGTTACGAGCAGTACTTC. Its translation: CASSPRSDRGYEQYF.

CDR3 protein: CASRGRGGGNEQFF. CDR3 DNA sequence: TGTGCCAGCAGGGGTAGAGGGGGGGGGAATGAGCAGTTCTTC. The chain has TRBV28 and TRBJ2-1; D is perhaps TRBD2 (7 bases). The CDR3 is 14 amino acids. Germline assignment: CDR1 MDHEN and CDR2 SYDVKM. Trimming left V 6 bases short and J 7 bases short, with 16 bases between.

V is TRBV3-1 (or the pseudogene TRBV3-2) and J is TRBJ2-5; D gene ambiguous. CDR1 and CDR2 from the germline V gene are LGHDT and YNNKEL (reference sequence). The CDR3 is 14 amino acids. The V and J ends lost 0 bases and 0 bases respectively, with 5 bases between them. The CDR3 DNA is TGTGCCAGCAGCCAAGACGCGTACCAAGAGACCCAGTACTTC. Amino acids: CASSQDAYQETQYF.

The rearrangement uses TRBV5-1 and TRBJ2-5; no firm D call. CDR1 SGHRS and CDR2 YFSETQ come from the germline V gene. Trimming removed 3 bases at V and 2 bases at J, with 5 bases between. The CDR3 runs to 12 residues. Here the CDR3 reads CASSSLQETQYF. CDR3 coding DNA: TGCGCCAGCAGCTCTCTTCAAGAGACCCAGTACTTC.

This chain connects TRBV19 to TRBJ1-5; TRBD1 matches at 7 bases. The CDR3 is 14 amino acids. Germline-derived CDR1 and CDR2 are LNHDA and SQIVND (reference sequence). The V segment lost 9 bases and the J segment 5 bases; nucleotides outside the gene matches: 10. The CDR3 sequence is CASKVAGGDQPQHF. In nucleotides, the CDR3 is TGTGCCAGCAAGGTGGCAGGGGGAGATCAGCCCCAGCATTTT.

The V gene is TRBV3-1 (or the pseudogene TRBV3-2), the J gene TRBJ2-5; 11 bases are a match to TRBD2. V lost 2 bases to trimming and J lost 5 bases; unmatched junction nucleotides: 7. Per germline, CDR1 LGHDT and CDR2 YNNKEL (reference sequence). This CDR3 has 16 amino acids. The DNA of the CDR3 is TGTGCCAGCAGCCAATTTAGCGGGGGGGCCGGGGAGACCCAGTACTTC. Amino acid sequence: CASSQFSGGAGETQYF.

The chain combines TRBV28 with TRBJ2-7; 10 positions match TRBD2. Germline CDR1 MDHEN, CDR2 SYDVKM. Trimming at V came to 5 bases and at J to 5 bases, leaving 9 bases not matched to a gene. This CDR3 comprises 15 residues. The CDR3 region is CASSLIAGGADEQYF. The CDR3 bases are TGTGCCAGCAGTCTCATAGCGGGAGGAGCCGACGAGCAGTACTTC.

V and J are TRBV18 and TRBJ2-5; TRBD2 matches at 10 bases. V lost 1 base, J lost 5 bases, and 4 bases stayed unmatched. Germline assignment: CDR1 KGHSH and CDR2 LQKENI. The CDR3 totals 15 residues. The CDR3 region is CASSPQRGGEETQYF. The CDR3 bases are TGTGCCAGCTCACCACAGCGGGGGGGCGAGGAGACCCAGTACTTC.

This clone showed up just once. The V and J genes are TRBV6-5 and TRBJ2-1, with TRBD1 as a possible D gene (5 bases). The germline CDR1 and CDR2 sequences are MNHEY and SVGAGI. V was cut by 7 bases and J by 5 bases, with 12 bases left in between. There are 13 residues in the CDR3. CDR3 sequence (DNA): TGTGCCAGCACCCCAGACAGAGACAATGAGCAGTTCTTC. Its protein is CASTPDRDNEQFF.

The rearrangement links TRBV28 to TRBJ2-1, with D possibly being TRBD2 (5 bases). In germline, CDR1 is MDHEN, CDR2 SYDVKM. V lost 7 bases and J 13 bases, leaving 17 bases between the germline ends. The CDR3 contains 12 residues. The CDR3 nucleotides read TGTGCCAGCACCCCATCCGAGGGCCGTCAGTTCTTC. This translates into CASTPSEGRQFF. The whole variable domain, filled in from reference TRBV28 and TRBJ2-1, reads DVKVTQSSRYLVKRTGEKVFLECVQDMDHENMFWYRQDPGLGLRLIYFSYDVKMKEKGDIPEGYSVSREKKERFSLILESASTNQTSMYLCASTPSEGRQFFGPGTRLTVL.

This clone was seen only once. This chain links TRBV3-1 (or the pseudogene TRBV3-2) with TRBJ1-5, with unresolved D. CDR3 length: 13 residues. The V and J ends lost 1 base and 4 bases respectively, with 5 bases between them. CDR1 LGHDT and CDR2 YNNKEL come from the germline V gene (reference sequence). For the CDR3, the DNA is TGTGCCAGCAGCCAAGGACTTAATCAGCCCCAGCATTTT. It specifies CASSQGLNQPQHF.

V is TRBV27 and J is TRBJ2-6; weak D call: TRBD2 (7 bases). V lost 5 bases and J 1 base, leaving 18 bases between the germline ends. Germline-derived CDR1 and CDR2 are MNHEY and SMNVEV (reference sequence). The CDR3 has 18 residues. CDR3 residues: CASSPWGGLLSGANVLTF. The CDR3 nucleotides read TGTGCCAGCAGTCCGTGGGGGGGGCTGCTGTCTGGGGCCAACGTCCTGACTTTC.

The rearrangement links TRBV5-5 to TRBJ1-2, with a possible D match to TRBD1 (5 bases). Germline V CDR1 and CDR2: SGHKS, YYEKEE (reference sequence). The V and J ends lost 6 bases and 0 bases respectively, with 15 bases between them. The CDR3 has 15 amino acids. The CDR3 loop reads CASTATRQTNYGYTF. CDR3 DNA: TGTGCCAGCACCGCTACCCGACAGACTAACTATGGCTACACCTTC. The full variable domain, rest sourced from reference TRBV5-5 and TRBJ1-2, is DAGVTQSPTHLIKTRGQQVTLRCSPISGHKSVSWYQQVLGQGPQFIFQYYEKEERGRGNFPDRFSARQFPNYSSELNVNALLLGDSALYLCASTATRQTNYGYTFGSGTRLTVV.

CDR3 DNA sequence: TGTGCCAGCAGCCCGGGACTAGAGAATGAGCAGTTCTTC. Protein: CASSPGLENEQFF. V gene TRBV7-3 combines with J gene TRBJ2-1; 8 bases agree with TRBD2. There are 13 residues in the CDR3. CDR1 is SGHTA and CDR2 is FQGTGA in the germline V gene. The V gene end was trimmed by 5 bases and the J gene end by 7 bases; junction bases not matched to a gene: 4.